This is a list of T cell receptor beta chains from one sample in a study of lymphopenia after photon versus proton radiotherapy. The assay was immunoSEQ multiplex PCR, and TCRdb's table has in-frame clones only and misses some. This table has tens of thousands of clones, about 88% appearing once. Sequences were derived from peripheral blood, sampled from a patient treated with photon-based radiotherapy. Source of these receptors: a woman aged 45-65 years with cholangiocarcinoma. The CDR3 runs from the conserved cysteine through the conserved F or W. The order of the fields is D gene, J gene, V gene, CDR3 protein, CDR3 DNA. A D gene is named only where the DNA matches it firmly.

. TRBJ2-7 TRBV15 CATSRVVTSYEQYF TGTGCCACCAGCAGAGTAGTGACCTCCTACGAGCAGTACTTC
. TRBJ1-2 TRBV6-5 CASSSGRTYGYTF TGTGCCAGCAGTTCGGGGAGGACCTATGGCTACACCTTC
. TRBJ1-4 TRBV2 CASRKSGTNNEKLFF TGTGCCAGCAGAAAATCCGGGACGAATAATGAAAAACTGTTTTTT
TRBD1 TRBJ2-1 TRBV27 CASSSRGPGNEQFF TGTGCCAGCAGTTCCAGGGGGCCGGGGAATGAGCAGTTCTTC
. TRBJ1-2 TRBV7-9 CASTHLRDGSNYGYTF TGTGCCAGCACCCATCTACGGGACGGTAGTAACTATGGCTACACCTTC
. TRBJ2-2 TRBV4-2 CASLDGVRNTGELFF TGTGCCAGCCTTGACGGGGTCAGGAACACCGGGGAGCTGTTTTTT
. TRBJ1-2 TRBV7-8 CASSLFPGNYGYTF TGTGCCAGCAGCTTGTTCCCCGGAAACTATGGCTACACCTTC
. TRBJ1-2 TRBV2 CASSPSTYGYTF TGTGCCAGCAGCCCCAGCACCTATGGCTACACCTTC
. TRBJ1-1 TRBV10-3 CAISDVSKNTEAFF TGTGCCATCAGTGACGTAAGTAAGAACACTGAAGCTTTCTTT
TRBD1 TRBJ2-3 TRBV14 CASSHRQGLNTQYF TGTGCCAGCAGCCACCGACAGGGGTTGAATACGCAGTATTTT